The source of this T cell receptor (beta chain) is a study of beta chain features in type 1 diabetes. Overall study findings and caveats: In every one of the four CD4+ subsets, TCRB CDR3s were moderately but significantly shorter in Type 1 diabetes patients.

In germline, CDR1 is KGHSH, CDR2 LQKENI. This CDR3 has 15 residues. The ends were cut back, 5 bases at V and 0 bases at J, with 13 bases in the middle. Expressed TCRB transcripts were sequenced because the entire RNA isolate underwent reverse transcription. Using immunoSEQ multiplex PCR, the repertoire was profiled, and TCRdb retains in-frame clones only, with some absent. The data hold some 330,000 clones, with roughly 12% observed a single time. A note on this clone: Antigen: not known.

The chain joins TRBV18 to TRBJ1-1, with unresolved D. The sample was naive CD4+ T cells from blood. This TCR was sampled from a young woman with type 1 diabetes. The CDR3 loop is CASSGPNGVNTEAFF. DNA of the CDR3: TGTGCCAGCTCAGGGCCCAACGGGGTGAACACTGAAGCTTTCTTT.